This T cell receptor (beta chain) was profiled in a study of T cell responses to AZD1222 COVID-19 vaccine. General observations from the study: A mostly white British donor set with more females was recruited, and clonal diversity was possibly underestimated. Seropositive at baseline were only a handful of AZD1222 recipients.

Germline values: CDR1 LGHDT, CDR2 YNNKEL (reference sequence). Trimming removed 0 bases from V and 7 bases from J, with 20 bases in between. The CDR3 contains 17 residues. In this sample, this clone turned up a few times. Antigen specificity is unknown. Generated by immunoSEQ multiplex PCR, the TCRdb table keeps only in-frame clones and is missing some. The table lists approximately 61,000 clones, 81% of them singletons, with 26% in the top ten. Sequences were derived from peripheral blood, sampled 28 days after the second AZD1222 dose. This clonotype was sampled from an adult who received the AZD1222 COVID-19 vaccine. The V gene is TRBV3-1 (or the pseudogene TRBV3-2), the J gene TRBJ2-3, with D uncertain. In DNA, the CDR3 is TGTGCCAGCAGCCAAGAGCCCCCCCGCCTATTCGAGAATACGCAGTATTTT. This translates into CASSQEPPRLFENTQYF.